What follows are 3 T cell receptor beta chains derived from one specimen sequenced in a study of identical twins. Via MiXCR, TCRdb re-called the 5' RACE reads, giving one row per CDR3 protein. This table holds about 520,000 distinct CDR3 sequences, under 25% found once. The data also belong to a second study, concerning T cells expressing NK-cell markers.

The sequencing sample was made of CD4+ T cells sorted from blood. Receptors were obtained from a woman between 18 and 29 years old in good health.

V usage is TRBV4-2 and J usage is TRBJ2-3; the D gene is possibly TRBD2 (6 bases). This CDR3 spans 17 amino acids. The V gene lost 0 bases and the J gene lost 1 base, with 14 bases spanning the gap. The germline V gene has CDR1 LGHNA and CDR2 YNFKEQ. The CDR3 region is CASSQDHWRGRTDTQYF. The CDR3 coding sequence is TGTGCCAGCAGCCAAGATCATTGGCGGGGCCGCACAGATACGCAGTATTTT.

This chain links TRBV14 with TRBJ1-4, with 9 nucleotides matching TRBD1. Germline lookup yields CDR1 SGHDN and CDR2 FVKESK. The CDR3 covers 16 residues. J gave up 5 bases and V 0 bases, and 4 bases lay outside the gene matches. CDR3 in DNA: TGTGCCAGCAGCCAAGAACACGGACAGGGGAATGAAAAACTGTTTTTT. It yields the protein CASSQEHGQGNEKLFF.

This clonotype was detected a few times. The rearrangement links TRBV7-9 to TRBJ1-2, with 9 bases lining up with TRBD1. The V segment lost 4 bases and the J segment 5 bases; nucleotides outside the gene matches: 5. The CDR3 is 14 residues long. CDR1 is SEHNR and CDR2 is FQNEAQ in the germline V gene (reference sequence). CDR3 DNA sequence: TGTGCCAGCAGCTGGGGGACAGGGTCATATGGCTACACCTTC. This codes for CASSWGTGSYGYTF.